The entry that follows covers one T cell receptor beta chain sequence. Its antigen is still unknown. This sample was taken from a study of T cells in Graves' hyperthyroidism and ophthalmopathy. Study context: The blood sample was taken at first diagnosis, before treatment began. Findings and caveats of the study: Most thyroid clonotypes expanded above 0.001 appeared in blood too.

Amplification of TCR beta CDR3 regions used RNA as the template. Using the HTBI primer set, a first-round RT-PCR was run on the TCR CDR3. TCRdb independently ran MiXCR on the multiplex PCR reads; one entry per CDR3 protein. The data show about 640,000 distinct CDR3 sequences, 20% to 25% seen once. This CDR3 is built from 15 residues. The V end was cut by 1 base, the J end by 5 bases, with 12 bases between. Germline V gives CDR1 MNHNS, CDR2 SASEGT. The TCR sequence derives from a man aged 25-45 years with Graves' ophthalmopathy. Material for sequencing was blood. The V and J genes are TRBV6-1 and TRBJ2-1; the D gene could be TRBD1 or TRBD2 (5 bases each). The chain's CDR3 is CASSEGRGAHNEQFF. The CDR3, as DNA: TGTGCCAGCAGTGAAGGGAGAGGGGCGCACAATGAGCAGTTCTTC.